This TCR beta chain is from a study of technical replicates of blood from several donors. V was trimmed by 3 bases and J by 4 bases, leaving 14 bases between them. CDR3 size: 15 residues. Germline V CDR1 and CDR2: MNHEY, SVGAGI. Libraries were prepared by immunoSEQ multiplex PCR; TCRdb keeps only in-frame clonotypes and omits some of them. The sample contains about 49,000 clones, approximately 90% of which appear only once. The rearrangement links TRBV6-5 to TRBJ2-3; TRBD2 might be the D (6 bases). The sample comprised PBMCs. The clonotype was recovered from a human donor in good health. Some clones in this sample may be carry-over from other donors' samples. The DNA for the CDR3 is TGTGCCAGCAGTTATAGCGGCCAGAACCCAGATACGCAGTATTTT. Translation: CASSYSGQNPDTQYF.